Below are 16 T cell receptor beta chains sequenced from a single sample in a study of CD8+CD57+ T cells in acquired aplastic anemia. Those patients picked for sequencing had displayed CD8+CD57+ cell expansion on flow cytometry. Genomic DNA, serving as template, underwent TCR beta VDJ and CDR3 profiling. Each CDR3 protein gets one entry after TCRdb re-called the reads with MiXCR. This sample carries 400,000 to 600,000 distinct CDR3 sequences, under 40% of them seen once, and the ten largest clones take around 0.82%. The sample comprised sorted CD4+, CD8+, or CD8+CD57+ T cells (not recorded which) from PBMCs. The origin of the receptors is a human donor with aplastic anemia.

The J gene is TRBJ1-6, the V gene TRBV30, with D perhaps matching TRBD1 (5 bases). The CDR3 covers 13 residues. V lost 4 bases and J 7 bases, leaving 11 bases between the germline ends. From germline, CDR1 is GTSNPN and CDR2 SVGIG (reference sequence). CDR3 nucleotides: TGTGCCTGGACTCCCAGGGTCAATTCACCCCTCCACTTT. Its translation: CAWTPRVNSPLHF.

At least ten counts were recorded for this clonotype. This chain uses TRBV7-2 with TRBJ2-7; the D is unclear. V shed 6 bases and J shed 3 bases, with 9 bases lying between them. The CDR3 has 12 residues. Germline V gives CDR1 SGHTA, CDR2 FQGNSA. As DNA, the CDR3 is TGTGCCAGCAGTCATGGTCTCTACGAGCAGTACTTC. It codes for CASSHGLYEQYF.

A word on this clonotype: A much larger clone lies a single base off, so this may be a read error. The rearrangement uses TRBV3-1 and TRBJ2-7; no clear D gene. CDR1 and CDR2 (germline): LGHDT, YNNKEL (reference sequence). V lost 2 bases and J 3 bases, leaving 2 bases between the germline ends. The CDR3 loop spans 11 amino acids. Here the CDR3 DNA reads TGTGCCAGCAGCCAACTCTACGAGCAGTACTTC. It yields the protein CASSQLYEQYF.

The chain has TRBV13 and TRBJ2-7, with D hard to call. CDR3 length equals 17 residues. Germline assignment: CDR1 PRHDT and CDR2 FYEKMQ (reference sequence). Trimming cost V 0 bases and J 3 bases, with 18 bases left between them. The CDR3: CASSLGLGGTRIYEQYF. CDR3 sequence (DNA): TGTGCCAGCAGCTTAGGTCTGGGCGGAACGAGGATCTACGAGCAGTACTTC.

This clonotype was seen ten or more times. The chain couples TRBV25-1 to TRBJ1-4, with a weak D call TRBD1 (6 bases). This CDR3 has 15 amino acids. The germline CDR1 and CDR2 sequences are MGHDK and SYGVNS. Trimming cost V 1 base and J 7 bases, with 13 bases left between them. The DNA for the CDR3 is TGTGCCAGCAGTGAATCGACAGGTACGGGTGAAAAACTGTTTTTT. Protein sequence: CASSESTGTGEKLFF.

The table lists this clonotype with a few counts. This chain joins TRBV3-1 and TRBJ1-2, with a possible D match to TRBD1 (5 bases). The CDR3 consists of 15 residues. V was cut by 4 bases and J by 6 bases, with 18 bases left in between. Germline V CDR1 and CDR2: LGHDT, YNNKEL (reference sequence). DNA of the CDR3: TGTGCCAGCAGCCTTCCCGGGGCGATGGGGAATGGCTACACCTTC. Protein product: CASSLPGAMGNGYTF.

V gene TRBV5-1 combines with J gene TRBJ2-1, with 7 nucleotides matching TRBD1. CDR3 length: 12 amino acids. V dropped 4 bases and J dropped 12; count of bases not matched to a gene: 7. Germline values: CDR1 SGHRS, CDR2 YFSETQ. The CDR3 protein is CASSANRGAQFF. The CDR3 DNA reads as TGCGCCAGCAGCGCCAACAGGGGAGCGCAGTTCTTC.

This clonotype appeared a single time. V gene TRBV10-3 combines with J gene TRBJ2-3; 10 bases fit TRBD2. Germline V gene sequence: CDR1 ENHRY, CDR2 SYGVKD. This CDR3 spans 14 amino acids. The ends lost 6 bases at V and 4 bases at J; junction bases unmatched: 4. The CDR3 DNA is TGTGCCATCAGCCTAGCGGGAGCAGCAGATACGCAGTATTTT. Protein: CAISLAGAADTQYF.

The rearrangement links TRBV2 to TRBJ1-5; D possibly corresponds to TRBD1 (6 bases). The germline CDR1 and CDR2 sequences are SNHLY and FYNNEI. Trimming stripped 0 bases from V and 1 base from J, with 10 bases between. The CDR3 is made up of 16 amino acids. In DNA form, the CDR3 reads TGTGCCAGCAGTGAAGCGGGGGCAGGGAGCAATCAGCCCCAGCATTTT. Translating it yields CASSEAGAGSNQPQHF.

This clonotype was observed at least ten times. CDR3 sequence reads: CASSLNGNNSPLHF. CDR3 nucleotide sequence: TGTGCCAGCAGCTTGAACGGAAATAATTCACCCCTCCACTTT. This chain uses TRBV7-9 with TRBJ1-6; D unresolved. The V and J ends lost 3 bases and 5 bases respectively, with 8 bases between them. The CDR3 is 14 amino acids. Looked up from germline, CDR1 is SEHNR and CDR2 is FQNEAQ (reference sequence).

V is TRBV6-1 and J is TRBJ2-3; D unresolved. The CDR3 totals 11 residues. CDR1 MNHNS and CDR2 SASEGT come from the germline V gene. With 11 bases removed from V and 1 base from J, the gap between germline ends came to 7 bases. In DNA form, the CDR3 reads TGTGCCTCATTGGGCACAGATACGCAGTATTTT. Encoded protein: CASLGTDTQYF.

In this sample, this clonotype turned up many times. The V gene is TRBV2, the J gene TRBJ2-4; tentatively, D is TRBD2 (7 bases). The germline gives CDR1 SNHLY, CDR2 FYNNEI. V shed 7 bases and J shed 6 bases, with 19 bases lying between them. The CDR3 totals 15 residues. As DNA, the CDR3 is TGTGCCAGCACCGAGGGGGGGCCCGTAGGAAACATTCAGTACTTC. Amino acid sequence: CASTEGGPVGNIQYF.

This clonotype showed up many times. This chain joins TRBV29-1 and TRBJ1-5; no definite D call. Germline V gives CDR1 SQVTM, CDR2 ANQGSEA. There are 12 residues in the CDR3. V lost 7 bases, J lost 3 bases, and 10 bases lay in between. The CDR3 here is CSAVGPNQPQHF. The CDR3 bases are TGCAGCGCCGTGGGCCCCAATCAGCCCCAGCATTTT.

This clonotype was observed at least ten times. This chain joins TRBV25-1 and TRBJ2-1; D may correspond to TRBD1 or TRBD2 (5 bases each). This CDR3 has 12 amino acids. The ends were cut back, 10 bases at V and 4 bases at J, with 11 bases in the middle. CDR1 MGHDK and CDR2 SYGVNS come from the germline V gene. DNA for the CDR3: TGTGCCACCTGGGACGTTTACAATGAGCAGTTCTTC. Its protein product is CATWDVYNEQFF.

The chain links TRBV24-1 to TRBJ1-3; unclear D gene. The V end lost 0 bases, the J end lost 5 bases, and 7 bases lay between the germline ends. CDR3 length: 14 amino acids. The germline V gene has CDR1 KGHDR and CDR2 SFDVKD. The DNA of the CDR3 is TGTGCCACCAGTGATTTGGGGGATAGAAACACCATATATTTT. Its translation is CATSDLGDRNTIYF.

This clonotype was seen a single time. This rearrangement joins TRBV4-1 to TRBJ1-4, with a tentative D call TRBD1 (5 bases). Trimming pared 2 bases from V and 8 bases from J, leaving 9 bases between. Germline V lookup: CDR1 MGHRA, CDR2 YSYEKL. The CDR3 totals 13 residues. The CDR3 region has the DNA TGCGCCAGCAGCCAAATAGAGGGGGAAAAACTGTTTTTT. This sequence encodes CASSQIEGEKLFF.